This TCR beta chain appears in the sequencing data of a study of a mutant IDH1 vaccine in newly diagnosed glioma. Whole-study context: Investigators started vaccination 4-6 weeks after radiotherapy alone, or with temozolomide cycles.

Only in-frame clones appear in the TCRdb table, and some are missing; sequencing was by immunoSEQ multiplex PCR. The data contain about 38,000 clones, 81% of them singletons. The time point is: week 5, during vaccination. Every single dose of the vaccine, 300 ug of mutant IDH1 20-mer peptide, came with topical imiquimod. With regard to this clone: Its antigen is not identified.

The CDR3 extends over 14 amino acids. Germline V gives CDR1 ENHRY, CDR2 SYGVKD. V was pared by 10 bases and J by 7 bases, with 13 bases of the junction left unmatched. V and J are TRBV10-3 and TRBJ2-3; the match to TRBD2 covers 8 bases. The TCR sequence derives from a man aged 50 to 60 with glioma. Here the sequenced sample was PBMCs, taken from a glioma patient whose treatment included an IDH1 peptide vaccine. The CDR3 here is CASRAGGPTNTQYF. The CDR3 DNA sequence: TGTGCCAGCCGGGCGGGAGGCCCCACGAATACGCAGTATTTT.